This TCR beta chain was found in a study of vaccination and CD4 T cells after COVID-19. Indicated time point: late sampling 161 to 241 days after vaccination in a few convalescent patients. Treatment described: approximately nine-day PBMC culture with coronavirus spike peptide pools or control peptides (ViraFEST assay). The CDR3 extends over 12 amino acids. Looked up from germline, CDR1 is MNHEY and CDR2 is SMNVEV (reference sequence). V was pared by 2 bases and J by 11 bases, with 12 bases between. Comment on this clonotype: Antigen specificity is unknown.

Sequenced with the Oncomine TCR Beta short-read assay was DNA taken from cultured CD4+ T cells. TCRdb reanalysed the PCR reads using MiXCR and keeps one entry per CDR3 protein. The sample consists of under 20,000 distinct CDR3 sequences, 40% to 65% of them appearing once. V gene TRBV27 combines with J gene TRBJ1-1, with D hard to call. The sequenced sample was CD4+ T cells from blood, cultured in vitro, obtained about 7 months after SARS-CoV-2 vaccination. The receptor comes from a human donor who had recovered from COVID-19. Here the CDR3 DNA reads TGTGCCAGCAGTTTAAGAAACGGACGGGCTTTCTTT. Residues: CASSLRNGRAFF.